The 24 T cell receptor beta chains presented below share a single source sample, sequenced in a study of T cell changes during pregnancy in multiple sclerosis. TCRdb's copy holds only in-frame clones and misses some; the assay was immunoSEQ multiplex PCR. Among over 50,000 clones listed, 75% to 90% were seen once. The material sequenced was CD4+ T cells from peripheral blood mononuclear cells, taken in the third trimester of pregnancy. Source of these receptors: a female donor with multiple sclerosis, enrolled in a pregnancy study.

This clone appeared once. The gene calls are TRBV2 and TRBJ2-2; D ambiguous. This CDR3 is built from 15 residues. Per germline, CDR1 SNHLY and CDR2 FYNNEI. V lost 3 bases, J lost 1 base, and 9 bases lay in between. The CDR3 loop reads CASSEMRMNTGELFF. For the CDR3, the DNA is TGTGCCAGCAGTGAGATGCGGATGAACACCGGGGAGCTGTTTTTT.

The chain is built from TRBV27 and TRBJ1-2; maybe TRBD1 (5 bases). V was pared by 6 bases and J by 2 bases, with 16 bases between. Germline lookup yields CDR1 MNHEY and CDR2 SMNVEV (reference sequence). This CDR3 has 15 residues. The CDR3 coding sequence is TGTGCCAGCAGGGAGCCGGGACTATCGAACTATGGCTACACCTTC. Translated, it gives CASREPGLSNYGYTF.

CDR3 loop: CASSQELPGTQGGGDTEAFF. The CDR3 DNA is TGCGCCAGCAGCCAAGAACTGCCCGGGACCCAGGGGGGTGGGGACACTGAAGCTTTCTTT. The V call is TRBV4-3, the J call TRBJ1-1, with TRBD1 matching over 7 bases. There are 20 residues in the CDR3. CDR1 is LGHNA, CDR2 YSLEER, per germline. V dropped 0 bases and J dropped 3; count of bases not matched to a gene: 19.

CDR3 sequence: CASSYGGAKGTEAFF. For the CDR3, the DNA is TGTGCCAGCAGTTACGGAGGGGCCAAGGGGACTGAAGCTTTCTTT. The chain is built from TRBV6-5 and TRBJ1-1; D is possibly TRBD1 (5 bases). The CDR3 covers 15 residues. V lost 2 bases, J lost 5 bases, and 15 bases lay in between. Germline values: CDR1 MNHEY, CDR2 SVGAGI.

The gene calls are TRBV5-1 and TRBJ2-1; D perhaps matches TRBD1 (6 bases). The CDR3 is 13 amino acids. V lost 2 bases and J lost 5, with 8 bases in between. CDR1 and CDR2 (germline): SGHRS, YFSETQ. CDR3: CASSFGQNNEQFF. Written as DNA, the CDR3 is TGCGCCAGCAGCTTCGGACAGAACAATGAGCAGTTCTTC.

The rearrangement joins TRBV18 to TRBJ1-1; D is possibly TRBD1 (5 bases). The CDR3 contains 15 residues. Germline V lookup: CDR1 KGHSH, CDR2 LQKENI. With 1 base removed from V and 2 bases from J, the gap between germline ends came to 11 bases. The CDR3 sequence is CASSPQGHFNTEAFF. DNA for the CDR3: TGTGCCAGCTCACCACAGGGGCACTTCAACACTGAAGCTTTCTTT.

The genes are TRBV10-3 and TRBJ1-2; D is perhaps TRBD1 (5 bases). V lost 0 bases, J lost 3 bases, and 11 bases lay in between. Per the germline V gene, CDR1 is ENHRY and CDR2 is SYGVKD. The CDR3 spans 15 residues. CDR3 nucleotides: TGTGCCATCAGTGAGTCGGGAGGGGCCCACTATGGCTACACCTTC. Protein sequence: CAISESGGAHYGYTF.

The chain joins TRBV7-2 to TRBJ2-7, with 11 bases matching TRBD1. From germline, CDR1 is SGHTA and CDR2 FQGNSA. The CDR3 runs to 16 residues. Losses at the gene ends were 1 base for V and 3 bases for J; bases not matched to a gene: 5. DNA for the CDR3: TGTGCCAGCAGCTTAGGAGGGACAGGGGGTTTCTACGAGCAGTACTTC. This sequence encodes CASSLGGTGGFYEQYF.

V usage is TRBV5-1 and J usage is TRBJ1-2; D is ambiguous. From germline, CDR1 is SGHRS and CDR2 YFSETQ. V was clipped by 5 bases and J by 8 bases, with 13 bases between them. The CDR3 totals 12 residues. The CDR3 here is CASSPDRGGYTF. CDR3 coding DNA: TGCGCCAGCAGTCCGGACCGGGGAGGCTACACCTTC. Based on the CDR3 plus reference TRBV5-1 and TRBJ1-2, the full variable domain is KAGVTQTPRYLIKTRGQQVTLSCSPISGHRSVSWYQQTPGQGLQFLFEYFSETQRNKGNFPGRFSGRQFSNSRSEMNVSTLELGDSALYLCASSPDRGGYTFGSGTRLTVV.

This sequence joins TRBV7-2 and TRBJ1-1; D remains ambiguous. The CDR3 covers 15 residues. V lost 0 bases to trimming and J lost 4 bases, with 12 bases between them. Germline V CDR1 and CDR2: SGHTA, FQGNSA. The CDR3 DNA follows: TGTGCCAGCAGCTTAGCGGGCAGGTTGGGCACTGAAGCTTTCTTT. Residues: CASSLAGRLGTEAFF.

This clone was counted many times. The chain carries TRBV19 and TRBJ2-1; the D gene is possibly TRBD1 (6 bases). The CDR3 runs to 14 residues. Germline CDR1 is LNHDA and CDR2 is SQIVND (reference sequence). The ends were cut back, 5 bases at V and 7 bases at J, with 15 bases in the middle. CDR3: CASSVSWDINEQFF. The CDR3 DNA is TGTGCCAGTAGTGTCTCCTGGGACATAAATGAGCAGTTCTTC.

The sample holds one count of this clone. The chain is built from TRBV7-3 and TRBJ1-1, with D uncertain. V lost 5 bases and J lost 4, with 11 bases in between. CDR1 SGHTA and CDR2 FQGTGA come from the germline V gene. The CDR3 is 13 amino acids. The CDR3 is CASSPQSGTEAFF. The CDR3 nucleotides are TGTGCCAGCAGCCCCCAGTCAGGCACTGAAGCTTTCTTT.

The chain joins TRBV6-5 to TRBJ2-5; unclear D gene. This CDR3 spans 13 amino acids. Germline V gene data show CDR1 as MNHEY and CDR2 as SVGAGI. Deletions cut 6 bases from V and 5 bases from J, with 13 bases between. The CDR3, as DNA: TGTGCCAGCAGGAATTCAGTTGGCGAGACCCAGTACTTC. This gives the protein CASRNSVGETQYF.

The rearrangement links TRBV2 to TRBJ2-5, with 9 bases matching TRBD2. The CDR3 is 16 residues long. V gave up 6 bases and J gave up 5 bases; unmatched junction bases: 13. Germline V gives CDR1 SNHLY, CDR2 FYNNEI. The CDR3, as DNA: TGTGCCAGCAGGGATCGGGCGGGGGGGCCGTGGGAGACCCAGTACTTC. Its translation: CASRDRAGGPWETQYF.

V usage is TRBV11-3 and J usage is TRBJ2-3; 7 bases map to TRBD2. The length of the CDR3 is 13 residues. Trimming removed 3 bases from V and 6 bases from J; junction bases left unmatched: 3. Germline-derived CDR1 and CDR2 are SGHNT and YENEEA. This CDR3 reads CASSFWRGDTQYF. As DNA, the CDR3 is TGTGCCAGCAGCTTTTGGCGGGGGGATACGCAGTATTTT.

The chain combines TRBV28 with TRBJ2-5; D perhaps matches TRBD2 (8 bases). CDR1 is MDHEN, CDR2 SYDVKM, per germline. V lost 3 bases, J lost 3 bases, and 14 bases lay in between. This CDR3 has 15 amino acids. The CDR3 DNA reads TGTGCCAGCAGTTTTTCGGGAGGGGGCGAAGAGACCCAGTACTTC. It codes for CASSFSGGGEETQYF.

This clone was seen once. The chain is built from TRBV5-1 and TRBJ2-1; TRBD2 matches 11 bases. The V gene end was trimmed by 7 bases and the J gene end by 8 bases; junction bases not matched to a gene: 11. CDR1 is SGHRS and CDR2 is YFSETQ in the germline V gene. The CDR3 covers 15 residues. In DNA form, the CDR3 reads TGCGCCAGCTCTAGCGGGGGGAGCTTTTCGGATGAGCAGTTCTTC. This encodes CASSSGGSFSDEQFF. Full variable domain (rest looked up from reference TRBV5-1 and TRBJ2-1): KAGVTQTPRYLIKTRGQQVTLSCSPISGHRSVSWYQQTPGQGLQFLFEYFSETQRNKGNFPGRFSGRQFSNSRSEMNVSTLELGDSALYLCASSSGGSFSDEQFFGPGTRLTVL.

The chain is built from TRBV18 and TRBJ1-1; 10 positions match TRBD1. The CDR3 is made up of 14 amino acids. CDR1 and CDR2 from the germline V gene are KGHSH and LQKENI. With V trimmed by 6 bases and J by 4 bases, 5 bases remained unmatched. The CDR3: CASSTGQGGTEAFF. Here the CDR3 DNA reads TGTGCCAGCTCGACCGGACAGGGGGGCACTGAAGCTTTCTTT.

The chain is built from TRBV5-1 and TRBJ1-1, with a tentative D call TRBD1 (5 bases). Per germline, CDR1 SGHRS and CDR2 YFSETQ. CDR3 length: 14 amino acids. The ends were cut back, 1 base at V and 2 bases at J, with 9 bases in the middle. CDR3 DNA: TGCGCCAGCAGCTTGATGACAGTTAACACTGAAGCTTTCTTT. Its translation is CASSLMTVNTEAFF.

The rearrangement links TRBV4-1 to TRBJ1-1; D perhaps matches TRBD1 (6 bases). In germline, CDR1 is MGHRA, CDR2 YSYEKL. This CDR3 has 17 residues. Trimming removed 0 bases at V and 4 bases at J, with 18 bases between. The CDR3 coding sequence is TGCGCCAGCAGCCAAGAAAGGAGGGGGGGGGAGGGCACTGAAGCTTTCTTT. Translated, it gives CASSQERRGGEGTEAFF.

The genes are TRBV19 and TRBJ2-6; D may be TRBD2 (6 bases). V lost 6 bases to trimming and J lost 1 base, with 16 bases between them. Germline CDR1 reads LNHDA; CDR2 reads SQIVND (reference sequence). There are 17 residues in the CDR3. CDR3 DNA sequence: TGTGCCAGTAGCCTCCCGGGACTTTTTTCTGGGGCCAACGTCCTGACTTTC. This translates into CASSLPGLFSGANVLTF. The entire variable domain, with the rest obtained from reference TRBV19 and TRBJ2-6, is as follows: DGGITQSPKYLFRKEGQNVTLSCEQNLNHDAMYWYRQDPGQGLRLIYYSQIVNDFQKGDIAEGYSVSREKKESFPLTVTSAQKNPTAFYLCASSLPGLFSGANVLTFGAGSRLTVL.

The chain uses TRBV5-6 and TRBJ2-2; 8 bases match TRBD2. Trimming cost V 4 bases and J 3 bases; bases outside gene matches: 17. Germline V gives CDR1 SGHDT, CDR2 YYEEEE. There are 19 residues in the CDR3. The DNA for the CDR3 is TGTGCCAGCAGCCCCGGGACACCGGGCACTAGCGGTTACACCGGGGAGCTGTTTTTT. Translating gives CASSPGTPGTSGYTGELFF.

The gene calls are TRBV30 and TRBJ2-7; D possibly corresponds to TRBD2 (5 bases). The V gene lost 2 bases and the J gene lost 3 bases, with 14 bases spanning the gap. CDR3 length equals 14 residues. The germline gives CDR1 GTSNPN, CDR2 SVGIG (reference sequence). As DNA, the CDR3 is TGTGCCTGGAGTCGAGCGAGCGGCTACTACGAGCAGTACTTC. Translated, it gives CAWSRASGYYEQYF.

The genes are TRBV28 and TRBJ1-2, with TRBD1 matching over 7 bases. V shed 4 bases, J shed 6 bases, and the junction held 8 bases outside the gene matches. This CDR3 has 14 residues. Germline CDR1 MDHEN, CDR2 SYDVKM. In DNA form, the CDR3 reads TGTGCCAGCAGTTATGAGGCAGGGGGTGATGGCTACACCTTC. This encodes CASSYEAGGDGYTF.